This T cell receptor beta chain came from a study of regulatory T cells in long-lasting Graves disease. Trimming stripped 0 bases from V and 2 bases from J, with 15 bases between. Germline V lookup: CDR1 SGHKS, CDR2 YYEKEE (reference sequence). The CDR3 loop spans 17 amino acids. Combining iRepertoire HTBI primers with Arm-PCR of CDR3 regions, the authors built TCR beta libraries. TCRdb processed the multiplex PCR reads anew with MiXCR; each CDR3 protein has one entry. The sample includes hundreds of thousands of distinct CDR3 sequences, less than 20% seen only once; the top ten take around a sixth. Described time point: newly diagnosed GD, antithyroid drugs for less than 3 months. Following extraction of RNA from PBMCs, that RNA was used to make the TCR library. This clonotype was seen a handful of times. This sample also belongs to another study, concerning T cells in Graves' hyperthyroidism and ophthalmopathy.

The TCR originated in a woman aged 25 to 45 with Graves disease. The chain is built from TRBV5-5 and TRBJ2-1, with no clear D. The sequencing used peripheral blood mononuclear cells (PBMCs), collected at new diagnosis, from a patient treated with antithyroid drugs. CDR3 DNA sequence: TGTGCCAGCAGCTTGGATAGGGCAGACTCCCCCTACAATGAGCAGTTCTTC. Its translation: CASSLDRADSPYNEQFF.